The clone carrying this T cell receptor beta chain was observed many times. Its specificity is unknown. This sample was included in a study of molecular identifiers for immune sequencing clone quantification. Regarding the study as a whole: Spiked Jurkat TCR RNA equivalent to one cell was reportedly detectable in one million naive cells. Under 1% of molecules in naive cells, but over 97% of effector molecules, belonged to clones above 20 RNA copies.

Each CDR3 protein is one row after TCRdb ran MiXCR on the PCR reads. Altogether 40,000 to 45,000 distinct CDR3 sequences are present, roughly 19% being singletons, with the ten largest covering under 1.3%. This CDR3 is built from 15 residues. V lost 2 bases to trimming and J lost 0 bases; unmatched junction nucleotides: 3. Germline assignment: CDR1 MNHEY and CDR2 SMNVEV (reference sequence). V gene TRBV27 combines with J gene TRBJ2-7; 8 nucleotides match TRBD1. The sequenced sample consisted of naive CD8+ T cells from blood, with Jurkat cell RNA spiked in. Specified subset: FACS-sorted CD8+CD4-CCR7+CD45RA+ naive T cells. This TCR was sampled from a human donor in good health. Some libraries in this study had Jurkat cell RNA spiked in. The CDR3 loop reads CASSLAGTGSYEQYF. CDR3 nucleotides: TGTGCCAGCAGTTTAGCCGGGACAGGCTCCTACGAGCAGTACTTC.